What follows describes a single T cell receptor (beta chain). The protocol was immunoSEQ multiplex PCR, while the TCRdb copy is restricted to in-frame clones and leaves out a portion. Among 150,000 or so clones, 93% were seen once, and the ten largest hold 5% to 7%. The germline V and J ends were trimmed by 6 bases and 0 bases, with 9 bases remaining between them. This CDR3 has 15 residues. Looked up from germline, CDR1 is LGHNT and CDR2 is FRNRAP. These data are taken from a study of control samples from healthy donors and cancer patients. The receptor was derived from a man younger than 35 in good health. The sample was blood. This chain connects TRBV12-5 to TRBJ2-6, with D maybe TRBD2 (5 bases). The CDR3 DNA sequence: TGTGCTAGTGGGTATCGGGACTCTGGGGCCAACGTCCTGACTTTC. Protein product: CASGYRDSGANVLTF.